These 32 T cell receptor beta chains originate from one sample sequenced in a study of cytomegalovirus exposure and HLA in healthy donors. Profiled with immunoSEQ multiplex PCR; TCRdb holds only in-frame clones, not every one. This repertoire shows more than 90,000 clones, 88% found once; its top ten account for approximately 4.5%. The sample was PBMCs. The receptors originated from a man aged 18 to 30 in good health and CMV-seropositive.

This chain links TRBV30 with TRBJ1-3; D gene uncertain. The CDR3 length is 14 residues. Trimming pared 7 bases from V and 3 bases from J, leaving 16 bases between. The germline gives CDR1 GTSNPN, CDR2 SVGIG (reference sequence). The CDR3 nucleotides read TGTGCCTCCTACACCCGGGAAATTGGAAACACCATATATTTT. Protein product: CASYTREIGNTIYF. Drawing the rest from reference TRBV30 and TRBJ1-3, the complete variable domain is SQTIHQWPATLVQPVGSPLSLECTVEGTSNPNLYWYRQAAGRGLQLLFYSVGIGQISSEVPQNLSASRPQDRQFILSSKKLLLSDSGFYLCASYTREIGNTIYFGEGSWLTVV.

V and J are TRBV10-1 and TRBJ1-1; weak D call: TRBD1 (6 bases). Germline assignment: CDR1 WNHNN and CDR2 SYGVQD (reference sequence). V lost 9 bases to trimming and J lost 1 base, with 18 bases between them. CDR3 length: 15 residues. The CDR3 DNA reads TGCGCCAGTTCTTTACACAGGGTCCCGAACACTGAAGCTTTCTTT. This gives the protein CASSLHRVPNTEAFF.

The chain couples TRBV4-2 to TRBJ2-5; tentatively, D is TRBD2 (6 bases). CDR1 LGHNA and CDR2 YNFKEQ come from the germline V gene. The CDR3 extends over 15 amino acids. The V end lost 5 bases, the J end lost 1 base, and 14 bases lay between the germline ends. CDR3 in amino acids: CASSGGTEAQETQYF. CDR3 nucleotide sequence: TGTGCCAGCAGCGGGGGGACTGAAGCCCAAGAGACCCAGTACTTC.

The CDR3 is CASREGGYTEAFF. The CDR3 nucleotides are TGCGCCAGCAGGGAAGGGGGTTACACTGAAGCTTTCTTT. The chain combines TRBV5-1 with TRBJ1-1; a weak D match, TRBD1 (6 bases). Between the trimmed V and J ends, which lost 5 bases and 3 bases, there was a span of 11 bases. In germline, CDR1 is SGHRS, CDR2 YFSETQ. The CDR3 contains 13 residues.

The V and J genes are TRBV5-1 and TRBJ2-7; the D gene is possibly TRBD2 (6 bases). Germline CDR1 reads SGHRS; CDR2 reads YFSETQ. The V end was cut by 1 base, the J end by 3 bases, with 11 bases between. CDR3 length: 14 residues. CDR3 protein: CASSLSWGDYEQYF. The CDR3 DNA reads TGCGCCAGCAGCTTGAGCTGGGGGGACTACGAGCAGTACTTC.

V gene TRBV29-1 combines with J gene TRBJ1-4, with a weak D call TRBD1 (5 bases). The CDR3 has 14 amino acids. Trimming removed 6 bases at V and 3 bases at J, with 14 bases between. The germline V gene has CDR1 SQVTM and CDR2 ANQGSEA. The CDR3 DNA reads TGCAGCGTGGCAGGGTTGGCGGCTAATGAAAAACTGTTTTTT. The encoded protein is CSVAGLAANEKLFF.

This clone was detected once. V and J are TRBV10-1 and TRBJ2-7; TRBD2 might be the D (5 bases). Germline-derived CDR1 and CDR2 are WNHNN and SYGVQD (reference sequence). This CDR3 is 13 amino acids long. With 7 bases removed from V and 9 bases from J, the gap between germline ends came to 19 bases. The CDR3 region is CASTEVLGGGQYF. CDR3 DNA: TGCGCCAGCACGGAGGTACTGGGCGGCGGGCAGTACTTC.

The chain has TRBV5-1 and TRBJ2-2, with TRBD2 matching 7 bases. Germline loops: CDR1 SGHRS, CDR2 YFSETQ. The CDR3 extends over 13 amino acids. With V trimmed by 5 bases and J by 3 bases, 1 base remained unmatched. The CDR3 protein is CASRGGDTGELFF. DNA for the CDR3: TGCGCCAGCAGGGGAGGGGACACCGGGGAGCTGTTTTTT.

J is TRBJ2-2 and V is TRBV4-3; D might be TRBD2 (5 bases). The V and J ends lost 0 bases and 5 bases respectively, with 7 bases between them. The CDR3 runs 14 residues. The germline V gene encodes CDR1 LGHNA and CDR2 YSLEER. The chain's CDR3 is CASSQEPGTGELFF. The CDR3 DNA reads as TGCGCCAGCAGCCAAGAACCGGGAACCGGGGAGCTGTTTTTT.

Of note for this clone: One base away lies a much larger clone, so this may be a sequencing read error. The sample holds other DNA sequences that translate to the same CDR3. The rearrangement links TRBV6-4 to TRBJ2-1; 10 bases line up with TRBD2. V was pared by 0 bases and J by 6 bases, with 2 bases of the junction left unmatched. Germline lookup yields CDR1 MRHNA and CDR2 SNTAGT. The CDR3 extends over 15 amino acids. The DNA of the CDR3 is TGTGCCAGCAGTGACTCGAGCGGGGGGGCCAATGAGCAGTTCTTC. This codes for CASSDSSGGANEQFF.

V is TRBV6-4 and J is TRBJ2-1; the match to TRBD1 covers 8 bases. The CDR3 is made up of 15 amino acids. Germline CDR1 MRHNA, CDR2 SNTAGT. The ends lost 8 bases at V and 0 bases at J; junction bases unmatched: 6. In DNA, the CDR3 is TGTGCCAGCCAGAGGACAGGGAGCTCCTACAATGAGCAGTTCTTC. Translated, it gives CASQRTGSSYNEQFF.

V gene TRBV11-2 combines with J gene TRBJ2-1; possible D gene TRBD1, 5 bases. Trimming removed 4 bases from V and 2 bases from J, with 15 bases in between. There are 16 residues in the CDR3. From germline, CDR1 is SGHAT and CDR2 FQNNGV. CDR3: CASSSVKDTAYNEQFF. The CDR3 coding sequence is TGTGCCAGCAGCTCTGTTAAGGACACCGCCTACAATGAGCAGTTCTTC.

The rearrangement links TRBV7-9 to TRBJ1-5; D may be TRBD1 (6 bases). The CDR3 sequence is 17 residues long. CDR1 and CDR2 from the germline V gene are SEHNR and FQNEAQ (reference sequence). Trimming stripped 3 bases from V and 0 bases from J, with 15 bases between. The CDR3 DNA sequence: TGTGCCAGCAGCTTCGGTAAACAGGGCCATAGCAATCAGCCCCAGCATTTT. It encodes CASSFGKQGHSNQPQHF.

V is TRBV10-1 and J is TRBJ1-2, with D maybe TRBD1 (6 bases). Trimming took 2 bases from V and 5 from J, leaving 9 bases between them. Per the germline V gene, CDR1 is WNHNN and CDR2 is SYGVQD (reference sequence). CDR3 size: 13 residues. The CDR3 DNA follows: TGCGCCAGCAGTGAGGCAGGGGAGTATGGCTACACCTTC. It is translated as CASSEAGEYGYTF.

The chain couples TRBV9 to TRBJ1-3, with D uncertain. V shed 2 bases and J shed 0 bases, with 12 bases lying between them. Germline CDR1 is SGDLS and CDR2 is YYNGEE. The CDR3 is 16 amino acids. The DNA of the CDR3 is TGTGCCAGCAGCGTTGAGAGCGGATTCTCTGGAAACACCATATATTTT. Translation: CASSVESGFSGNTIYF.

The gene calls are TRBV12-5 and TRBJ2-1; a weak D match, TRBD2 (6 bases). CDR1 LGHNT and CDR2 FRNRAP come from the germline V gene. The length of the CDR3 is 12 residues. In DNA, the CDR3 is TGTGCCGGGGGACGGACCTACAATGAGCAGTTCTTC. This sequence encodes CAGGRTYNEQFF. The variable domain in full, with the rest retrieved from reference TRBV12-5 and TRBJ2-1, is DARVTQTPRHKVTEMGQEVTMRCQPILGHNTVFWYRQTMMQGLELLAYFRNRAPLDDSGMPKDRFSAEMPDATLATLKIQPSEPRDSAVYFCAGGRTYNEQFFGPGTRLTVL.

This chain joins TRBV28 and TRBJ2-7; 7 bases align to TRBD1. The germline gives CDR1 MDHEN, CDR2 SYDVKM. The CDR3 spans 14 residues. With V trimmed by 7 bases and J by 7 bases, 13 bases remained unmatched. The CDR3 loop is CASTPGTANWEQYF. The CDR3 DNA reads TGTGCCAGCACCCCCGGGACAGCCAACTGGGAGCAGTACTTC.

This chain connects TRBV9 to TRBJ1-2, with a possible D match to TRBD1 (6 bases). The CDR3 length is 17 residues. Germline V gene lookup returns CDR1 SGDLS and CDR2 YYNGEE. V dropped 4 bases and J dropped 2 bases, with 21 bases sitting between them. The CDR3 sequence: CASSPSPRGARNYGYTF. The DNA of the CDR3 is TGTGCCAGCAGCCCCTCACCCCGGGGGGCGCGGAACTATGGCTACACCTTC.

Only one count was recorded for this clone. The chain has TRBV7-2 and TRBJ2-7; maybe TRBD2 (5 bases). The CDR3 length is 14 residues. Germline lookup yields CDR1 SGHTA and CDR2 FQGNSA. V was trimmed by 6 bases and J by 3 bases, leaving 15 bases between them. This CDR3 reads CASRPGMSFYEQYF. The CDR3 DNA reads TGTGCCAGCAGGCCCGGGATGTCCTTCTACGAGCAGTACTTC.

This sequence joins TRBV5-1 and TRBJ2-7; tentative D call: TRBD1 (6 bases). Germline V CDR1 and CDR2: SGHRS, YFSETQ. Deletions cut 2 bases from V and 1 base from J, with 16 bases between. The CDR3 loop spans 16 amino acids. CDR3 sequence (DNA): TGCGCCAGCAGCTTCTCCGGGACACCAAGATCCTACGAGCAGTACTTC. Translated, it gives CASSFSGTPRSYEQYF.

CDR3 amino acids: CATSRRTEDNYGYTF. The DNA for the CDR3 is TGTGCCACCAGCAGAAGGACAGAAGACAACTATGGCTACACCTTC. The chain recombines TRBV15 with TRBJ1-2; D might be TRBD1 (6 bases). The length of the CDR3 is 15 residues. Germline V gene sequence: CDR1 LNHNV, CDR2 YYDKDF (reference sequence). V was shortened by 2 bases and J by 2 bases, with 12 bases between the two germline ends.

This rearrangement joins TRBV28 to TRBJ1-5; D may be TRBD1 (5 bases). Per germline, CDR1 MDHEN and CDR2 SYDVKM. V lost 4 bases to trimming and J lost 5 bases, with 15 bases between them. This CDR3 region has 15 residues. The CDR3: CASSSDSFVYQPQHF. In DNA, the CDR3 is TGTGCCAGCAGTTCAGACAGTTTCGTCTATCAGCCCCAGCATTTT.

The V call is TRBV2, the J call TRBJ2-5; the match to TRBD1 covers 7 bases. Trimming cost V 5 bases and J 5 bases; bases outside gene matches: 8. The V gene's germline CDR1 is SNHLY and CDR2 FYNNEI. The CDR3 is 14 amino acids. The CDR3 coding sequence is TGTGCCAGCAGTATTGACAGGGAGTGGGAGACCCAGTACTTC. This encodes CASSIDREWETQYF.

This rearrangement joins TRBV6-5 to TRBJ1-1; possibly TRBD1 for D (6 bases). This CDR3 comprises 14 residues. The V gene lost 7 bases and the J gene lost 5 bases, with 17 bases spanning the gap. Germline CDR1 is MNHEY and CDR2 is SVGAGI. DNA of the CDR3: TGTGCCAGCACCCGCCTCCGGGGGGCGACTGAAGCTTTCTTT. It is translated as CASTRLRGATEAFF.

The V call is TRBV15, the J call TRBJ2-2; the D gene is possibly TRBD1 (6 bases). Trimming pared 1 base from V and 6 bases from J, leaving 9 bases between. The CDR3 is made up of 14 amino acids. Per germline, CDR1 LNHNV and CDR2 YYDKDF (reference sequence). Here the CDR3 reads CATSRGTGPGELFF. CDR3 bases: TGTGCCACCAGCAGAGGAACAGGGCCCGGGGAGCTGTTTTTT. The full variable domain, rest sourced from reference TRBV15 and TRBJ2-2, is DAMVIQNPRYQVTQFGKPVTLSCSQTLNHNVMYWYQQKSSQAPKLLFHYYDKDFNNEADTPDNFQSRRPNTSFCFLDIRSPGLGDTAMYLCATSRGTGPGELFFGEGSRLTVL.

This clone appeared a single time. This chain joins TRBV28 and TRBJ1-6; no clear D. Per the germline V gene, CDR1 is MDHEN and CDR2 is SYDVKM. V was clipped by 6 bases and J by 0 bases, with 9 bases between them. CDR3 length: 15 residues. The DNA of the CDR3 is TGTGCCAGCAGGACGGGGAGCTCCTATAATTCACCCCTCCACTTT. Protein sequence: CASRTGSSYNSPLHF.

The chain recombines TRBV4-2 with TRBJ2-3, with TRBD2 as a possible D gene (7 bases). CDR1 LGHNA and CDR2 YNFKEQ come from the germline V gene. Trimming shortened V by 0 bases and J by 3 bases, and 16 bases separated the two germline ends. CDR3 length equals 17 residues. CDR3 residues: CASSQEVGGGPTDTQYF. The DNA for the CDR3 is TGTGCCAGCAGCCAAGAGGTTGGGGGGGGGCCGACAGATACGCAGTATTTT.

The V gene is TRBV5-8, the J gene TRBJ2-3, with 8 bases that match TRBD1. Germline values: CDR1 SGHTS, CDR2 YDEGEE. This CDR3 comprises 17 residues. Trimming took 4 bases from V and 2 from J; bases not matched to a gene: 12. CDR3 sequence reads: CASSLTGQGGATDTQYF. CDR3 nucleotides: TGTGCCAGCAGCCTCACCGGACAGGGAGGTGCCACAGATACGCAGTATTTT.

The chain uses TRBV9 and TRBJ2-1; no reliable D call. CDR3 length: 15 amino acids. Trimming shortened V by 0 bases and J by 0 bases, and 7 bases separated the two germline ends. Per germline, CDR1 SGDLS and CDR2 YYNGEE. CDR3 amino acids: CASSVDPGSYNEQFF. CDR3 sequence (DNA): TGTGCCAGCAGCGTAGACCCGGGCTCCTACAATGAGCAGTTCTTC.

The V call is TRBV28, the J call TRBJ1-5, with TRBD1 identical over 10 bases. CDR1 and CDR2 (germline): MDHEN, SYDVKM. The V segment lost 2 bases and the J segment 5 bases; nucleotides outside the gene matches: 3. There are 15 residues in the CDR3. CDR3 nucleotide sequence: TGTGCCAGCAGTTTAGCGGGACAGGGGTATCAGCCCCAGCATTTT. Translated: CASSLAGQGYQPQHF.

The chain couples TRBV7-2 to TRBJ2-5; tentative D call: TRBD1 (6 bases). The CDR3 is 13 residues long. V was trimmed by 5 bases and J by 3 bases, leaving 10 bases between them. Germline CDR1 reads SGHTA; CDR2 reads FQGNSA. This CDR3 is CASSHRTEETQYF. The CDR3 DNA follows: TGTGCCAGCAGCCACAGGACAGAAGAGACCCAGTACTTC.

CDR3 coding DNA: TGCGCCAGCAGCTTGGCAGGGACAGGAGGCACCGGGGAGCTGTTTTTT. This sequence encodes CASSLAGTGGTGELFF. The chain is built from TRBV5-1 and TRBJ2-2; the match to TRBD1 covers 8 bases. The trim removed 0 bases at V and 4 bases at J, leaving 5 bases unmatched. This CDR3 is built from 16 residues. CDR1 and CDR2 from the germline V gene are SGHRS and YFSETQ. The full variable domain, with the rest looked up from reference TRBV5-1 and TRBJ2-2, is KAGVTQTPRYLIKTRGQQVTLSCSPISGHRSVSWYQQTPGQGLQFLFEYFSETQRNKGNFPGRFSGRQFSNSRSEMNVSTLELGDSALYLCASSLAGTGGTGELFFGEGSRLTVL.